The entry that follows covers one T cell receptor (beta chain) sequence. What antigen it recognizes has not been identified. The sample was run on a NextSeq 550. A Human TCR Profiling Kit was used to prepare UMI-labeled 5' RACE TCRbeta libraries. Every TCRbeta library was prepared in parallel, with the same number of PCR cycles used for all of the libraries. Under the source paper's analysis protocol: Each TCRbeta library contained between about 2,600 and 20,000 functional CDR3beta clonotypes. MIGEC 1.2.9 was used for UMI extraction and consensus assembly, with a minimum of three reads required per UMI. MiXCR 3.0.3 was used to extract the in-frame CDR3beta repertoires. Each sample was downsampled to 42,000 randomly selected UMIs before diversity metrics were computed in VDJtools 1.2.1. For each sample pair, the repertoire overlap metrics D, R and F2 were calculated in VDJtools using the top 3,000 clones. TCRdb reprocessed the reads; each CDR3 protein sequence makes one entry, and DNA is unavailable. TCRdb's processing, not the authors' own work, is the source of the V and J calls. The sample table holds approximately 5,000 distinct CDR3 sequences. 20% to 30% of the sample rests with the top ten.

The data were obtained in a study of human CD8 memory T cell subsets (dated by TCRdb to 2018 to 2020). For the study in its entirety: To assess clonal relationships, the TCRbeta repertoires of stem-like (TSTEM), progenitor exhausted-like (TPEX) and effector memory CD8+ T cell subsets were compared. Six donors each provided TSTEM, TPEX and effector memory subsets, and TCRbeta repertoires were obtained from all six. Overall results and qualifications from the work: Both stem-like subsets shared clonotypes with effector memory cells, but TSTEM and TPEX repertoires overlapped minimally, suggesting distinct antigen spectra. Only TCRbeta chains were sequenced, and repertoire comparisons rested on 6 or 7 donors tested with paired t-tests and Bonferroni correction. Similarly high normalized Shannon-Wiener diversity was shown by TSTEM and TPEX subsets, whereas comparatively lower diversity was seen in effector memory subsets. Based on Chao1 estimates, TSTEM subsets appeared to have greater repertoire diversity than TPEX subsets, which may reflect a broader range of specificities.

Peripheral blood mononuclear cells were isolated from healthy donor buffy coats by density gradient separation. The study enriched total CD8+ T cells through negative magnetic separation using EasySep or MojoSort CD8+ T cell isolation kits. An RNeasy Mini Kit was used to extract total RNA from duplicate vials of some 160,000 sorted CD8+ T cells per subset. PBMCs were used either fresh or after cryopreservation in fetal bovine serum containing around 10% DMSO. Fluorescence-activated cell sorting on a FACSAria III was used to sort the CD8+ T cell subsets to purity. The CDR3 covers 13 residues, taking in both the cysteine and the phenylalanine. This entry has no DNA. CDR1 is given as SGDLS and CDR2 as YYNGEE, both from the germline V gene.

The chain uses TRBV9 and TRBJ1-1; checking the TCRdb D call of TRBD1 is not possible without DNA. This sequence originates from a human donor in good health. The specimen sequenced was CD8+ effector memory T cells (TEM) sorted from PBMCs. The cell subset or site label, read with the paper, signifies: effector memory CD8 T cells, CCR7- CD45RO+ CD95+. The CDR3 protein sequence reads: CASSPVPFTEAFF.